This T cell receptor beta chain was sequenced in a study of T cells in Graves' hyperthyroidism and ophthalmopathy. The germline V gene has CDR1 MGHRA and CDR2 YSYEKL. V was clipped by 4 bases and J by 10 bases, with 14 bases between them. The CDR3 length is 13 residues. Points from the study as a whole: Classification by a 13 V-J model distinguished ophthalmopathy from stable hyperthyroidism.

Initially, at the first diagnosis of hyperthyroidism and before any ophthalmopathy symptoms, blood was sampled. Worth noting for this clonotype: Its antigen is not known.

RNA transcripts served as the template for amplifying TCR beta CDR3 regions. The TCR CDR3 first-round RT-PCR relied on the HTBI primer set. TCRdb independently ran MiXCR on the multiplex PCR reads; one entry per CDR3 protein. Of roughly 180,000 distinct CDR3 sequences listed, approximately 9% are singletons. The sample comprised blood. This TCR came from a woman aged 18-30 years with Graves' hyperthyroidism that later progressed to Graves' ophthalmopathy. The rearrangement links TRBV4-1 to TRBJ2-1, with unresolved D. CDR3 coding DNA: TGCGCCAGCAGCCTAATAGGACGCGCCGAGCAGTTCTTC. Protein sequence: CASSLIGRAEQFF.